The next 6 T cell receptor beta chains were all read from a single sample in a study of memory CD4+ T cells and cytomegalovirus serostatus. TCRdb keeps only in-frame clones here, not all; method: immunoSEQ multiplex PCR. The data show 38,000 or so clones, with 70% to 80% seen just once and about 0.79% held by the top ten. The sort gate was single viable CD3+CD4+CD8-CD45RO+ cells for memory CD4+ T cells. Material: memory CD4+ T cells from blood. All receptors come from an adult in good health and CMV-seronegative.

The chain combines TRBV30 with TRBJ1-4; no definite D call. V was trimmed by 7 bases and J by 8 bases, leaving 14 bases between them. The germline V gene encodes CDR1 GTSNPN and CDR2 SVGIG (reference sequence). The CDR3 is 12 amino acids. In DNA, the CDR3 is TGTGCCTCATCCAGAGGCCGAGAAAAACTGTTTTTT. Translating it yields CASSRGREKLFF.

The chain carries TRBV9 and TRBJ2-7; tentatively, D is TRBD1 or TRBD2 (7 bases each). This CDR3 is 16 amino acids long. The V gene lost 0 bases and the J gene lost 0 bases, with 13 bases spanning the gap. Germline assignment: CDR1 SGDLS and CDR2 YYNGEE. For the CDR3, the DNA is TGTGCCAGCAGCGTAGGGGAGGGACAGAGCTCCTACGAGCAGTACTTC. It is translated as CASSVGEGQSSYEQYF. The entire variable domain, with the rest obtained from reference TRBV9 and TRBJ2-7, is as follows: DSGVTQTPKHLITATGQRVTLRCSPRSGDLSVYWYQQSLDQGLQFLIQYYNGEERAKGNILERFSAQQFPDLHSELNLSSLELGDSALYFCASSVGEGQSSYEQYFGPGTRLTVT.

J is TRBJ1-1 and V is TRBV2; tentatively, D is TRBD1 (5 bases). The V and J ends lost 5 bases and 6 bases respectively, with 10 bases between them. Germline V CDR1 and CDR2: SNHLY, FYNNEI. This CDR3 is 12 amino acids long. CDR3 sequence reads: CASSPGFPEAFF. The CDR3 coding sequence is TGTGCCAGCAGTCCAGGGTTTCCTGAAGCTTTCTTT.

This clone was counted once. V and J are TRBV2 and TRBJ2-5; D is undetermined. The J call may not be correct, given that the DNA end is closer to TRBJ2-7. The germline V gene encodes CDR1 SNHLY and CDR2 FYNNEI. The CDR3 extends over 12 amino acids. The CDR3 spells CASTYYNYEQYF. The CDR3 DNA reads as TGTGCCAGCACCTATTACAACTACGAGCAGTACTTC.

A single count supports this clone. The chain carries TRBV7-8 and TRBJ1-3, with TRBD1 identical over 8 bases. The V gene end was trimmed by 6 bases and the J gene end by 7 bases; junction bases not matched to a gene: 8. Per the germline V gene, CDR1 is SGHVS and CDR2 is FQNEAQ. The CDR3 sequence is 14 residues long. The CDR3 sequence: CASSLSRGLNTIYF. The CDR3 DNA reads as TGTGCCAGCAGTCTAAGCAGGGGGCTTAACACCATATATTTT.

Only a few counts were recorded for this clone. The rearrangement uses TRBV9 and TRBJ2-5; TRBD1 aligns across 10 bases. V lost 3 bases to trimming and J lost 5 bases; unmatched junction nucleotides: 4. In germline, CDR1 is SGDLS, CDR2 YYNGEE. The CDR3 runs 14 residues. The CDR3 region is CASSGGQGGETQYF. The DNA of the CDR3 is TGTGCCAGCAGCGGTGGACAGGGGGGGGAGACCCAGTACTTC.